These 18 T cell receptor beta chains came from one sample sequenced in a study of CD8 T cells in ankylosing spondylitis. TCRdb processed the 5' RACE reads anew with MiXCR; each CDR3 protein has one entry. The repertoire consists of 100,000 or so distinct CDR3 sequences, with 24% occurring once and the leading ten covering about 12%. The sequenced sample consisted of synovial fluid, either unsorted or a sorted T cell fraction (not recorded which). All receptors derive from a male donor with ankylosing spondylitis.

This clonotype was counted ten times or more. This chain connects TRBV7-9 to TRBJ1-1, with TRBD1 as a possible D gene (5 bases). CDR3 length equals 14 residues. V gave up 1 base and J gave up 3 bases, with 9 bases separating them. Per the germline V gene, CDR1 is SEHNR and CDR2 is FQNEAQ (reference sequence). The CDR3 nucleotides read TGTGCCAGCAGCTTAGTGGAGGGGTACACTGAAGCTTTCTTT. This sequence encodes CASSLVEGYTEAFF.

The V call is TRBV5-1, the J call TRBJ1-1, with D perhaps TRBD1 (6 bases). The length of the CDR3 is 15 residues. The germline V and J ends were trimmed by 2 bases and 2 bases, with 13 bases remaining between them. CDR1 and CDR2 from the germline V gene are SGHRS and YFSETQ. In DNA, the CDR3 is TGCGCCAGCAGCTTAGGGGGGCGCGGAAACACTGAAGCTTTCTTT. This encodes CASSLGGRGNTEAFF.

This clonotype was seen a few times. The rearrangement joins TRBV7-6 to TRBJ2-1; perhaps TRBD2 as D (6 bases). Germline V lookup: CDR1 SGHVS, CDR2 FNYEAQ. With 3 bases removed from V and 4 bases from J, the gap between germline ends came to 7 bases. This CDR3 contains 13 residues. The CDR3 loop is CASSLRGYNEQFF. DNA for the CDR3: TGTGCCAGCAGCTTGCGGGGTTACAATGAGCAGTTCTTC.

The chain links TRBV20-1 to TRBJ2-1; a weak D match, TRBD2 (6 bases). Between the trimmed V and J ends, which lost 1 base and 5 bases, there was a span of 12 bases. Germline values: CDR1 DFQATT, CDR2 SNEGSKA (reference sequence). There are 14 residues in the CDR3. This CDR3 reads CSARGGGKDNEQFF. In DNA form, the CDR3 reads TGCAGTGCTAGAGGAGGCGGGAAGGACAATGAGCAGTTCTTC.

Ten or more counts support this clonotype. V gene TRBV20-1 combines with J gene TRBJ2-4; D is ambiguous. Trimming took 8 bases from V and 6 from J, leaving 17 bases between them. Germline V gene data show CDR1 as DFQATT and CDR2 as SNEGSKA (reference sequence). The CDR3 is 13 amino acids. The CDR3, as DNA: TGCAGTTCTGGTGACCCTAAGGGAAACATTCAGTACTTC. Protein product: CSSGDPKGNIQYF.

This clonotype was detected only a few times. This chain joins TRBV9 and TRBJ2-2; possibly TRBD2 for D (6 bases). V dropped 4 bases and J dropped 2 bases, with 12 bases sitting between them. CDR3 size: 15 residues. The germline V gene encodes CDR1 SGDLS and CDR2 YYNGEE. The CDR3 is CASSRWDSNTGELFF. CDR3 DNA: TGTGCCAGCAGCAGATGGGACTCTAACACCGGGGAGCTGTTTTTT.

In DNA, the CDR3 is TGCGCCAGCAGCCCCAGAGGGGGGTTTAGCACAGATACGCAGTATTTT. It encodes CASSPRGGFSTDTQYF. The chain employs TRBV5-1 and TRBJ2-3; TRBD1 or TRBD2 may be the D gene (6 bases each). V lost 4 bases and J 0 bases, leaving 15 bases between the germline ends. CDR1 and CDR2 (germline): SGHRS, YFSETQ. The CDR3 contains 16 residues.

The chain recombines TRBV11-2 with TRBJ2-3; D remains ambiguous. Deletions cut 1 base from V and 8 bases from J, with 13 bases between. Per germline, CDR1 SGHAT and CDR2 FQNNGV. This CDR3 has 14 residues. CDR3 DNA: TGTGCCAGCAGCTTAGTTGCTGGGCCCGGTACGCAGTATTTT. Encoded protein: CASSLVAGPGTQYF. The variable domain in full, with the rest retrieved from reference TRBV11-2 and TRBJ2-3, is EAGVAQSPRYKIIEKRQSVAFWCNPISGHATLYWYQQILGQGPKLLIQFQNNGVVDDSQLPKDRFSAERLKGVDSTLKIQPAKLEDSAVYLCASSLVAGPGTQYFGPGTRLTVL.

The sample holds a few counts of this clonotype. The chain is built from TRBV7-2 and TRBJ2-1, with D possibly TRBD1 on 6 matching bases. This CDR3 is built from 16 residues. V lost 3 bases and J 0 bases, leaving 12 bases between the germline ends. CDR1 SGHTA and CDR2 FQGNSA come from the germline V gene. CDR3: CASSLVGASSYNEQFF. The CDR3 coding sequence is TGTGCCAGCAGCTTGGTGGGGGCCAGCTCCTACAATGAGCAGTTCTTC.

This rearrangement joins TRBV20-1 to TRBJ2-3; TRBD1 aligns across 7 bases. This CDR3 contains 12 residues. Germline CDR1 reads DFQATT; CDR2 reads SNEGSKA (reference sequence). Here the CDR3 reads CSVGRGFDTQYF. Here the CDR3 DNA reads TGCAGCGTAGGCAGGGGGTTCGATACGCAGTATTTT.

Only a few counts were recorded for this clonotype. The J gene is TRBJ2-5, the V gene TRBV20-1, with TRBD1 as a possible D gene (5 bases). Looked up from germline, CDR1 is DFQATT and CDR2 is SNEGSKA (reference sequence). This CDR3 contains 11 residues. Trimming pared 4 bases from V and 4 bases from J, leaving 7 bases between. The CDR3 DNA is TGCAGTGCTAAAAGGGGAGAGACCCAGTACTTC. As protein: CSAKRGETQYF.

V usage is TRBV29-1 and J usage is TRBJ2-1; 14 bases agree with TRBD2. This CDR3 has 17 amino acids. The germline gives CDR1 SQVTM, CDR2 ANQGSEA. Trimming at V came to 1 base and at J to 2 bases, leaving 4 bases not matched to a gene. The CDR3 coding sequence is TGCAGCGTTGAAGGGACTAGCGGGAGGCTTACCTACAATGAGCAGTTCTTC. This gives the protein CSVEGTSGRLTYNEQFF.

This clonotype has a handful of counts. The rearrangement uses TRBV7-6 and TRBJ2-1, with 10 nucleotides matching TRBD1. The CDR3 totals 16 residues. After removal of 5 bases from V and 12 bases from J, the junction contained 16 bases not matched to a gene. The germline gives CDR1 SGHVS, CDR2 FNYEAQ. The CDR3 DNA sequence: TGTGCCAGCAGCGCGCAAATTGGACAGGGGGGAATAGGGCAGTTCTTC. Its translation is CASSAQIGQGGIGQFF.

This chain links TRBV24-1 with TRBJ2-1, with D unclear. The CDR3 consists of 15 residues. The ends were cut back, 7 bases at V and 8 bases at J, with 20 bases in the middle. Germline CDR1 is KGHDR and CDR2 is SFDVKD. In DNA, the CDR3 is TGTGCCACCAGCTTTATGACGATTCGTGGTGATGAGCAGTTCTTC. Translation: CATSFMTIRGDEQFF.

This clonotype was detected only a few times. The chain couples TRBV9 to TRBJ1-2; D might be TRBD1 (6 bases). Germline V CDR1 and CDR2: SGDLS, YYNGEE. Trimming removed 0 bases at V and 8 bases at J, with 17 bases between. The CDR3 loop spans 15 amino acids. The DNA of the CDR3 is TGTGCCAGCAGCGTAGGAGTTGGCACAGGGCACGGCTACACCTTC. Its protein product is CASSVGVGTGHGYTF.

This clonotype was counted only a few times. The chain employs TRBV7-9 and TRBJ2-5; tentative D call: TRBD2 (6 bases). In germline, CDR1 is SEHNR, CDR2 FQNEAQ (reference sequence). The CDR3 spans 17 residues. V was clipped by 2 bases and J by 5 bases, with 21 bases between them. In DNA, the CDR3 is TGTGCCAGCAGCTTAATGAGAGGCGGGATGGTGGCGGAGACCCAGTACTTC. It yields the protein CASSLMRGGMVAETQYF.

This clonotype was observed at least ten times. V usage is TRBV4-1 and J usage is TRBJ2-2; D ambiguous. Germline CDR1 reads MGHRA; CDR2 reads YSYEKL. The CDR3 runs 14 residues. Trimming cost V 0 bases and J 7 bases, with 9 bases left between them. CDR3: CASSQEVRGGELFF. CDR3 coding DNA: TGCGCCAGCAGCCAAGAAGTAAGAGGCGGGGAGCTGTTTTTT.

This clonotype was counted only a few times. The V call is TRBV5-1, the J call TRBJ1-1, with 12 bases aligning to TRBD1. Germline V gene sequence: CDR1 SGHRS, CDR2 YFSETQ. There are 14 residues in the CDR3. V lost 6 bases to trimming and J lost 4 bases; unmatched junction nucleotides: 4. The CDR3 protein is CASKGQGAGTEAFF. As DNA, the CDR3 is TGCGCCAGCAAGGGACAGGGGGCGGGCACTGAAGCTTTCTTT.